This T cell receptor beta chain was found in a study of beta chain features in type 1 diabetes. Study results and limitations: cDNA sequencing could over-represent cells with high TCR expression. In every one of the four CD4+ subsets, TCRB CDR3s were moderately but significantly shorter in Type 1 diabetes patients. In the patient group, naive, central memory and Treg TCRB repertoires seemed more alike than in the healthy donor group. VDJ junctions sequenced from type 1 diabetes patients showed fewer insertions and more deletions.

The sample holds a few counts of this clone. Its antigen is still unknown. The CDR3 loop spans 17 amino acids. Trimming removed 5 bases from V and 5 bases from J; junction bases left unmatched: 15. Germline V gene data show CDR1 as SGHVS and CDR2 as FNYEAQ. What was sequenced were expressed TCRB transcripts, since all of the isolated RNA had been reverse transcribed. Some clones are missing from TCRdb's copy, which holds only in-frame ones; the method was immunoSEQ multiplex PCR. The sample consists of about 620,000 clones, around 15% of them appearing once. The gene calls are TRBV7-6 and TRBJ2-1, with 7 positions matching TRBD2. This sequence originates from a man aged 18 to 29 in good health. The sample was naive CD4+ T cells from blood. The CDR3 spells CASSQGPSSGLNNEQFF. The CDR3 DNA reads TGTGCCAGCAGCCAGGGACCTTCTAGCGGACTAAACAATGAGCAGTTCTTC.